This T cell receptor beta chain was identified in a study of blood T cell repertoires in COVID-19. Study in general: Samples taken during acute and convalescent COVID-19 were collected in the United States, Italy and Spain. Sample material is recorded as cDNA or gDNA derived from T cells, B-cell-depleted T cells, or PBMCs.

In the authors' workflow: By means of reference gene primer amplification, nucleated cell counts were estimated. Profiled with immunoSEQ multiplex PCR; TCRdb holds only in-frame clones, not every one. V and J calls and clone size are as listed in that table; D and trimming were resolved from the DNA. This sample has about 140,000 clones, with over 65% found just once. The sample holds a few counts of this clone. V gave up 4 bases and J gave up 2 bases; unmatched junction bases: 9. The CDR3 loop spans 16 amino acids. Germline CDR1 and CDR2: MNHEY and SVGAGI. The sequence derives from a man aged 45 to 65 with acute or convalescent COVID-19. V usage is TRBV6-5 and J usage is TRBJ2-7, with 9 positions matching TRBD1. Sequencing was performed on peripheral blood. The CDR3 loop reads CASSSSVGQGTYEQYF. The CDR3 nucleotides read TGTGCCAGCAGTTCCTCCGTGGGACAGGGCACCTACGAGCAGTACTTC.